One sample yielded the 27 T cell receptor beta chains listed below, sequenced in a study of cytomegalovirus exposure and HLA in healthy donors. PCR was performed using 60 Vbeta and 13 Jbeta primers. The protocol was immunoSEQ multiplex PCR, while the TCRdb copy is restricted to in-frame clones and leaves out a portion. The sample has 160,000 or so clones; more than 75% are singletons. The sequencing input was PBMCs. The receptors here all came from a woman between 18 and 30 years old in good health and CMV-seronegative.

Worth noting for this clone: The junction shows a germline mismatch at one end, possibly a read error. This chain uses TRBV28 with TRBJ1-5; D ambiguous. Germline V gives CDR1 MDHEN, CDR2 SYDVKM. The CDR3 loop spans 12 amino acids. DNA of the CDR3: TGTGCCAGCACCTCCCCCACCACTCCAACTGATTTT. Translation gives CASTSPTTPTDF.

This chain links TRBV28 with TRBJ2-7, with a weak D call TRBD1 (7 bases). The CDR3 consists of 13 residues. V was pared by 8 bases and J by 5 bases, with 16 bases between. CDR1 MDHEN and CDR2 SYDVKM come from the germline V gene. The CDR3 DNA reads TGTGCCAGCGTACCAGGGGGGTCCCACGAGCAGTACTTC. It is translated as CASVPGGSHEQYF.

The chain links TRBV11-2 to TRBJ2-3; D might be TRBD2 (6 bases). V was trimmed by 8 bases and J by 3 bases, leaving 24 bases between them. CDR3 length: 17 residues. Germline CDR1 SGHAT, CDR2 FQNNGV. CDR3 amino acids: CASLKPGLLTYTDTQYF. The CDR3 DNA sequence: TGTGCCAGCCTAAAACCGGGACTCCTTACATATACAGATACGCAGTATTTT.

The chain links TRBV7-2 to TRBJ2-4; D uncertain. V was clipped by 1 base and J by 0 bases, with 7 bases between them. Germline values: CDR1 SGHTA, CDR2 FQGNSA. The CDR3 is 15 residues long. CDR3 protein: CASSLDGLAKNIQYF. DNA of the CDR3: TGTGCCAGCAGCTTAGACGGGTTAGCCAAAAACATTCAGTACTTC.

The CDR3 is CASSQDRGPTGELFF. The CDR3 bases are TGCGCCAGCAGCCAAGACAGGGGGCCCACCGGGGAGCTGTTTTTT. V gene TRBV4-1 combines with J gene TRBJ2-2; 8 nucleotides match TRBD1. In germline, CDR1 is MGHRA, CDR2 YSYEKL. V lost 0 bases and J lost 4; bases outside the gene matches: 1. This CDR3 comprises 15 residues.

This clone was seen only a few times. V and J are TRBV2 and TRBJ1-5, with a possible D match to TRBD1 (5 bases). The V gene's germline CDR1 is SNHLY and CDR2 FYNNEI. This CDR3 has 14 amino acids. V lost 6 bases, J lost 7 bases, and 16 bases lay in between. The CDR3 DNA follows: TGTGCCAGCAGGGCTGACAGAGCCACCCAGCCCCAGCATTTT. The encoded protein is CASRADRATQPQHF.

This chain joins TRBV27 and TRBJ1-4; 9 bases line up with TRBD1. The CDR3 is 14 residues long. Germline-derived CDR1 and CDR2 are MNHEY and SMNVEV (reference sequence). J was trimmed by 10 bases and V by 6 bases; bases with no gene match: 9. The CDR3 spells CASSSDRGLGKLFF. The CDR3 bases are TGTGCCAGCAGCTCAGACAGGGGGTTGGGAAAACTGTTTTTT.

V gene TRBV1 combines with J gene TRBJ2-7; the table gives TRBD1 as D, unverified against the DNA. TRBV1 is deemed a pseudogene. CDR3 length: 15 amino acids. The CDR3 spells CTSSRHGQGGAEQYF. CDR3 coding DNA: TGCACCAGCAGCCGCCATGGACAGGGGGGAGCCGAGCAGTACTTC.

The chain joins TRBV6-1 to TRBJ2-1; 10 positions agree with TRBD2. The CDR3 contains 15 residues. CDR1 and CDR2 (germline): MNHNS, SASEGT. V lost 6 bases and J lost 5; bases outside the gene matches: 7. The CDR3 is CASRAAGGRHNEQFF. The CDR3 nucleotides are TGTGCCAGCAGAGCAGCGGGGGGGCGTCACAATGAGCAGTTCTTC.

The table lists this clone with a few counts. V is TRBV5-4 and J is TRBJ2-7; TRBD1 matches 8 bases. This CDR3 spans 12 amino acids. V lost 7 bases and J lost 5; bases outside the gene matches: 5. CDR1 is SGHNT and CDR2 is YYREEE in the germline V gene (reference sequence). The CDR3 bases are TGTGCCAGCTCGGGACAGGACCACGAGCAGTACTTC. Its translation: CASSGQDHEQYF.

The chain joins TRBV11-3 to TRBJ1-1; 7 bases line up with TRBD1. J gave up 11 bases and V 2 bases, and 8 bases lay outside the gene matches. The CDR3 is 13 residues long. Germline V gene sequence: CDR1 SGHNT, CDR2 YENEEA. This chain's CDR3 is CASSLRTGSRAFF. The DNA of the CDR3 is TGTGCCAGCAGCTTAAGGACAGGATCAAGGGCTTTCTTT.

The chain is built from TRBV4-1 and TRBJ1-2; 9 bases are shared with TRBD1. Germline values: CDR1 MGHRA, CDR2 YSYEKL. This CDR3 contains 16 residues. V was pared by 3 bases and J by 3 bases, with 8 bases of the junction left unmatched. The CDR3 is CASSQLGQGPDYGYTF. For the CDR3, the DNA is TGCGCCAGCAGCCAGCTAGGACAGGGGCCGGACTATGGCTACACCTTC.

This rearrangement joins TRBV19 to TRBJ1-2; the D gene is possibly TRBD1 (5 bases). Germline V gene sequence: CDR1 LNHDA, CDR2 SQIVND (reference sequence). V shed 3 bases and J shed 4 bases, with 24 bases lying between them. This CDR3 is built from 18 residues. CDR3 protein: CASSILWSGREDTYGYTF. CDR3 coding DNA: TGTGCCAGTAGTATTCTTTGGTCGGGCAGAGAGGACACCTATGGCTACACCTTC.

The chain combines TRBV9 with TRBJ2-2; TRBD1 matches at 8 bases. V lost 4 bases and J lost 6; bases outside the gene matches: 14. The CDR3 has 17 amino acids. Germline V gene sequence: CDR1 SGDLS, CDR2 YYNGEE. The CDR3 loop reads CASSPRIGQGAAGELFF. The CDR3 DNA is TGTGCCAGCAGCCCCCGAATTGGGCAGGGGGCAGCCGGGGAGCTGTTTTTT.

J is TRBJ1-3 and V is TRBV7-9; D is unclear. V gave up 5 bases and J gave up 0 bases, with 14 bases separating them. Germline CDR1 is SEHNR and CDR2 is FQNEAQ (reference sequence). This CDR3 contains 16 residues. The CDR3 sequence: CASSGPGLVSGNTIYF. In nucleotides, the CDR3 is TGTGCCAGCAGCGGCCCGGGTCTCGTCTCTGGAAACACCATATATTTT.

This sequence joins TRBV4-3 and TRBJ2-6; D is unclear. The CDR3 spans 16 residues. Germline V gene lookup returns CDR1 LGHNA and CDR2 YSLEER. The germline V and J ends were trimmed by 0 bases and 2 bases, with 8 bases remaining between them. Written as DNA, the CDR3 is TGCGCCAGCAGCCAAGATCACCTAACTGGGGCCAACGTCCTGACTTTC. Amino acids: CASSQDHLTGANVLTF.

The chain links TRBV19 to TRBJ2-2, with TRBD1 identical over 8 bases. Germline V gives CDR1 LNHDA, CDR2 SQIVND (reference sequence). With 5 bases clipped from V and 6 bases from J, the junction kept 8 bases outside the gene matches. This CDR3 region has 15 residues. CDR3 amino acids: CASSPPGQAPGELFF. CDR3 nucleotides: TGTGCCAGTAGTCCTCCGGGACAGGCCCCCGGGGAGCTGTTTTTT.

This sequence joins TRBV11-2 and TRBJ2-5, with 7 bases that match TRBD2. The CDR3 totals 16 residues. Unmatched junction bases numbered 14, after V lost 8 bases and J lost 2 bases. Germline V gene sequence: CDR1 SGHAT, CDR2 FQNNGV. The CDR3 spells CASRLRHGGGQETQYF. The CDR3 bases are TGTGCCAGCCGACTGAGACATGGCGGGGGACAAGAGACCCAGTACTTC. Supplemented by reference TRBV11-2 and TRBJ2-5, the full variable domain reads EAGVAQSPRYKIIEKRQSVAFWCNPISGHATLYWYQQILGQGPKLLIQFQNNGVVDDSQLPKDRFSAERLKGVDSTLKIQPAKLEDSAVYLCASRLRHGGGQETQYFGPGTRLLVL.

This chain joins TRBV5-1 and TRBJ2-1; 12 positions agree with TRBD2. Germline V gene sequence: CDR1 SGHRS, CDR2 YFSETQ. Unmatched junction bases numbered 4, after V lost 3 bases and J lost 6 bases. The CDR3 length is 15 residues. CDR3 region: CASSSTSGSINEQFF. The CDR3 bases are TGCGCCAGCAGCTCGACTAGCGGGAGTATCAATGAGCAGTTCTTC.

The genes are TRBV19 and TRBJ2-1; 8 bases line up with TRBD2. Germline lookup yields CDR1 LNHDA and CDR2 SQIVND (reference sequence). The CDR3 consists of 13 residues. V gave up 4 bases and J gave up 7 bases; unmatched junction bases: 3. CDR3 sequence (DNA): TGTGCCAGTAGTACGACGGGGGGGAATGAGCAGTTCTTC. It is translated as CASSTTGGNEQFF.

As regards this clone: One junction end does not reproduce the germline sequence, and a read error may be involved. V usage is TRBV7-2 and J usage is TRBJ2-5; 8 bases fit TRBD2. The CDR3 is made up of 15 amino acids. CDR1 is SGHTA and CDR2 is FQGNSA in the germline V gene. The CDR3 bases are TGTGCCAGCAGCCTAGCGGGCCTTCACCAAGAGACCCAGTACTTC. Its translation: CASSLAGLHQETQYF.

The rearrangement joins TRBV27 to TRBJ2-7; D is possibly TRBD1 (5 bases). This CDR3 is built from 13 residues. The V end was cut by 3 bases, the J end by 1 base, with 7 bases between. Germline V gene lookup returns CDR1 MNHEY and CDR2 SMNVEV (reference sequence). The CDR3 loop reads CASSFRASYEQYF. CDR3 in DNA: TGTGCCAGCAGTTTCAGGGCATCCTACGAGCAGTACTTC.

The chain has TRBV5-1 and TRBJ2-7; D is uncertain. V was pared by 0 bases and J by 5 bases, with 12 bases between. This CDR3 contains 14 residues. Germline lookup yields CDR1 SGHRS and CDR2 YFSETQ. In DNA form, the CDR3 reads TGCGCCAGCAGCTTGGTTCCGGGTCCCCACGAGCAGTACTTC. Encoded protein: CASSLVPGPHEQYF.

Written as DNA, the CDR3 is TGCAGCGCCGAGCGGGGAGGTAGCACAGATACGCAGTATTTT. This codes for CSAERGGSTDTQYF. The chain uses TRBV29-1 and TRBJ2-3, with 7 bases aligning to TRBD2. This CDR3 contains 14 residues. V was pared by 7 bases and J by 0 bases, with 7 bases of the junction left unmatched. Germline V CDR1 and CDR2: SQVTM, ANQGSEA.

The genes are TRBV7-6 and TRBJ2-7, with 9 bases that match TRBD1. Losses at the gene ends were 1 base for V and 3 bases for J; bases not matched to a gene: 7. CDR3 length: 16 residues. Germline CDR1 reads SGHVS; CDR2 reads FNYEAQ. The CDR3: CASSLDQGQGYYEQYF. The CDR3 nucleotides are TGTGCCAGCAGCTTAGATCAGGGACAGGGTTACTACGAGCAGTACTTC.

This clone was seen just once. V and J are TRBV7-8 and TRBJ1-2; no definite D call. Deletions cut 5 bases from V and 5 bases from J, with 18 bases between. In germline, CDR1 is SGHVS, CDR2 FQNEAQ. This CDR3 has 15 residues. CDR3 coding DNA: TGTGCCAGCAGCCAGGCGCCAGGCCCGAATTATGGCTACACCTTC. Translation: CASSQAPGPNYGYTF.

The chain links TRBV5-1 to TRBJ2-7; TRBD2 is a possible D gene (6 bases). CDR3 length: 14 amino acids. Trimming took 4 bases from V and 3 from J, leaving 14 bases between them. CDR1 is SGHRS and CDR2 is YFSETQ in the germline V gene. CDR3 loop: CASSPAGQFYEQYF. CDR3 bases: TGCGCCAGCAGCCCCGCGGGGCAGTTCTACGAGCAGTACTTC. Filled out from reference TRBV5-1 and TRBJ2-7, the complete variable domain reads KAGVTQTPRYLIKTRGQQVTLSCSPISGHRSVSWYQQTPGQGLQFLFEYFSETQRNKGNFPGRFSGRQFSNSRSEMNVSTLELGDSALYLCASSPAGQFYEQYFGPGTRLTVT.